The T cell receptor beta chain under discussion was sequenced for a study of blood T cell repertoires in COVID-19 (dated by TCRdb to the early 2020s). For the study in its entirety: Samples from collaborators originated in the United States, Italy and Spain and spanned both the acute and convalescent phases of COVID-19. The material from the prospective study consisted of cDNA or gDNA derived from T cells, B-cell-depleted T cells, or PBMCs. Subjects who had been exposed to COVID-19, were actively infected with it, or had recovered from it provided the deeply sampled blood TCRbeta repertoires that made up the dataset. The repertoires were released in a freely available public database meant as a resource for research on the immune response to SARS-CoV-2. The samples were drawn from two sources: the first 160 participants of the ongoing ImmuneRACE study, and 1,200 or so subjects contributed by 6 global collaborators. Nearly every sample came with metadata listing a de-identified subject ID, COVID-19 status, age in years and sex. Where HLA class I and class II types were available, the types were taken from metadata supplied by the sample provider, not from assay-based typing. Study-wide findings and limitations: Clinical and demographic metadata were provided uncurated, with the amount varying by source and participant.

For this clone: Its antigen remains undetermined. The record has no base qualities; no much larger clone is one base away.

The germline V end is reduced by 1 base and the J end by 2 bases; junction bases left unmatched: 2. The CDR1 and CDR2 encoded by the germline V gene (reference sequence) are LGHDT and YNNKEL. The CDR3, cysteine through phenylalanine, is 14 amino acids long. This entry keeps only the CDR3 DNA: 42 bases, framed from base 1. The immunoSEQ Assay, a bias-controlled multiplex PCR, was used to amplify TCRbeta CDR3 regions from genomic DNA. In the source study's methods: Nucleated cell counts per sample were estimated from amplification of reference gene primers within the assay. To quantify the absolute abundance of each unique TCRbeta CDR3 rearrangement, sequence reads were collapsed and filtered. For each sample, productive Simpson clonality was calculated as the square root of Simpson's diversity index over productive rearrangements. The immuneACCESS repertoire file appears here via TCRdb, limited to in-frame rearrangements. These files lack a portion of the clones; in checked studies, under half of the deficit traces to unresolved V genes, and the cause of the others is not known. Clonal size and the V and J genes are those of that table, whereas D and trimming came from the DNA. The sample table holds some 28,000 clones, of which 84% were seen once. Less than 20% of the sample is held by the ten biggest clonotypes.

Each collaborating institution followed its own protocols to collect whole blood in K2EDTA tubes. For TCRbeta analysis, collaborator samples were shipped as frozen whole blood, as isolated PBMCs, or as DNA extracted from either sample type. The receptor was derived from a man between 65 and 79 years old with active COVID-19. This receptor chain uses TRBV3-1 (or the pseudogene TRBV3-2) and TRBJ2-7; a stretch of 7 junction bases matches TRBD1. Specimen: peripheral blood. The CDR3 loop reads CASSQGQGPYEQYF. The nucleotides are TGTGCCAGCAGCCAAGGACAGGGTCCCTACGAGCAGTACTTC.